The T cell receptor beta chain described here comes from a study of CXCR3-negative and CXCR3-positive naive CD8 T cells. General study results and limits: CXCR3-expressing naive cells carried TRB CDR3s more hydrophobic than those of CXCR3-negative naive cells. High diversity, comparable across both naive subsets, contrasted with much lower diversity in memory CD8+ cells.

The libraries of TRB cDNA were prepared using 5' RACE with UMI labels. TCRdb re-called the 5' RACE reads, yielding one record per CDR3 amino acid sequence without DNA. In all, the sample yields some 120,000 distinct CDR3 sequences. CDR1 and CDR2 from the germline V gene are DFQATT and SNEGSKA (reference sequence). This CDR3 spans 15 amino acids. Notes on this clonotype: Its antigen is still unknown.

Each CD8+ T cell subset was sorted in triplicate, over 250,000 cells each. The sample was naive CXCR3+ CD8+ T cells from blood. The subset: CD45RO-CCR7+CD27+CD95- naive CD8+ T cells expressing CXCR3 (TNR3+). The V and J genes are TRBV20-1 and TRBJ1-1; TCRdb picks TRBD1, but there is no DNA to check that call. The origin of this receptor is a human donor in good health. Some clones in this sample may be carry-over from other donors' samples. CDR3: CSASQPEQGHTEAFF.